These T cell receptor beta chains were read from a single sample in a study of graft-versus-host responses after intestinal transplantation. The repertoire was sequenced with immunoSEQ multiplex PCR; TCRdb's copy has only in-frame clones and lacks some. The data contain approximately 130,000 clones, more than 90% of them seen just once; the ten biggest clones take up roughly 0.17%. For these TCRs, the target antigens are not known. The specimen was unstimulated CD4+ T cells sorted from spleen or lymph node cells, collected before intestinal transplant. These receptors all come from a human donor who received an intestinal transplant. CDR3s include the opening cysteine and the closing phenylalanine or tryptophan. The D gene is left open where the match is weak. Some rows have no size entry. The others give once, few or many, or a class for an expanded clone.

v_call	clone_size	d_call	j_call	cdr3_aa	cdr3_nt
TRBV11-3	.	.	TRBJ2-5	CASSRRGKETQYF	TGTGCCAGCAGCCGTAGGGGGAAAGAGACCCAGTACTTC
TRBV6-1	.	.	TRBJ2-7	CASCWTSAYEQYF	TGTGCCAGCTGCTGGACGTCCGCCTACGAGCAGTACTTC
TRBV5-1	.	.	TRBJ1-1	CASSLGPGDTEAFF	TGCGCCAGCAGCTTGGGCCCGGGAGACACTGAAGCTTTCTTT
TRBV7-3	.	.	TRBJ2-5	CASSFGTQETQYF	TGTGCCAGCAGCTTCGGGACCCAAGAGACCCAGTACTTC
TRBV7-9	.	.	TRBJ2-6	CASSLGDRPRGANVLTF	TGTGCCAGCAGCTTAGGCGACAGGCCGAGAGGGGCCAACGTCCTGACTTTC
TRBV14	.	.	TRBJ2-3	CASSPYTGILTDTQYF	TGTGCCAGCAGCCCCTATACAGGAATCCTCACAGATACGCAGTATTTT
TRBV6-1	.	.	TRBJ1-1	CASRSQGSNTEAFF	TGTGCCAGCAGATCGCAGGGGTCGAACACTGAAGCTTTCTTT
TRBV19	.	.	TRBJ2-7	CASSIRDTVGNEQYF	TGTGCCAGTAGTATAAGGGACACTGTTGGGAACGAGCAGTACTTC
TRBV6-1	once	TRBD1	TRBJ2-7	CTSSVRPTPETGASYEQYF	TGTACCAGCAGTGTAAGACCAACCCCCGAGACAGGGGCCTCCTACGAGCAGTACTTC
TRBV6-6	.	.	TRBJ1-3	CASSQQGGNSGNTIYF	TGTGCCAGCAGTCAACAGGGTGGGAACTCTGGAAACACCATATATTTT
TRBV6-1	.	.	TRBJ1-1	CASSGTVTNTEAFF	TGTGCCAGCAGTGGTACAGTGACAAACACTGAAGCTTTCTTT
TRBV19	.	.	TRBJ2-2	CASSPGGHTGELFF	TGTGCCAGTAGCCCAGGGGGGCACACCGGGGAGCTGTTTTTT
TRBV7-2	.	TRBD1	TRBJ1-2	CASRKAGQGDYGYTF	TGTGCCAGCAGGAAAGCGGGACAGGGGGACTATGGCTACACCTTC
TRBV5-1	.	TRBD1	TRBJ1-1	CASSLARQGGTEAFF	TGCGCCAGCAGCTTGGCGCGACAGGGCGGGACTGAAGCTTTCTTT